One T cell receptor (beta chain) is described in this entry. What it binds is not known. This sample was taken from a study of beta chain features in type 1 diabetes. Points from the study as a whole: In all four CD4+ subsets, TCRB CDR3 length was significantly, moderately reduced in type 1 diabetes.

Investigators reverse transcribed all isolated RNA, so they sequenced expressed TCRB transcripts. Sequencing was performed with immunoSEQ multiplex PCR; in TCRdb, only in-frame clones are kept and a portion is missing. This sample has hundreds of thousands of clones; over 11% occur once, and the top ten carry 0.035% to 0.04%. Germline values: CDR1 SEHNR, CDR2 FQNEAQ (reference sequence). V lost 1 base, J lost 5 bases, and 17 bases lay in between. The CDR3 has 16 amino acids. The source of this sequence is a man between 18 and 29 years old with type 1 diabetes. The rearrangement uses TRBV7-9 and TRBJ2-5; D is perhaps TRBD1 (5 bases). Input material: naive CD4+ T cells from blood. CDR3 nucleotide sequence: TGTGCCAGCAGCTTAGGATTGCAGGGCCCTACGGAGACCCAGTACTTC. Amino acid sequence: CASSLGLQGPTETQYF.